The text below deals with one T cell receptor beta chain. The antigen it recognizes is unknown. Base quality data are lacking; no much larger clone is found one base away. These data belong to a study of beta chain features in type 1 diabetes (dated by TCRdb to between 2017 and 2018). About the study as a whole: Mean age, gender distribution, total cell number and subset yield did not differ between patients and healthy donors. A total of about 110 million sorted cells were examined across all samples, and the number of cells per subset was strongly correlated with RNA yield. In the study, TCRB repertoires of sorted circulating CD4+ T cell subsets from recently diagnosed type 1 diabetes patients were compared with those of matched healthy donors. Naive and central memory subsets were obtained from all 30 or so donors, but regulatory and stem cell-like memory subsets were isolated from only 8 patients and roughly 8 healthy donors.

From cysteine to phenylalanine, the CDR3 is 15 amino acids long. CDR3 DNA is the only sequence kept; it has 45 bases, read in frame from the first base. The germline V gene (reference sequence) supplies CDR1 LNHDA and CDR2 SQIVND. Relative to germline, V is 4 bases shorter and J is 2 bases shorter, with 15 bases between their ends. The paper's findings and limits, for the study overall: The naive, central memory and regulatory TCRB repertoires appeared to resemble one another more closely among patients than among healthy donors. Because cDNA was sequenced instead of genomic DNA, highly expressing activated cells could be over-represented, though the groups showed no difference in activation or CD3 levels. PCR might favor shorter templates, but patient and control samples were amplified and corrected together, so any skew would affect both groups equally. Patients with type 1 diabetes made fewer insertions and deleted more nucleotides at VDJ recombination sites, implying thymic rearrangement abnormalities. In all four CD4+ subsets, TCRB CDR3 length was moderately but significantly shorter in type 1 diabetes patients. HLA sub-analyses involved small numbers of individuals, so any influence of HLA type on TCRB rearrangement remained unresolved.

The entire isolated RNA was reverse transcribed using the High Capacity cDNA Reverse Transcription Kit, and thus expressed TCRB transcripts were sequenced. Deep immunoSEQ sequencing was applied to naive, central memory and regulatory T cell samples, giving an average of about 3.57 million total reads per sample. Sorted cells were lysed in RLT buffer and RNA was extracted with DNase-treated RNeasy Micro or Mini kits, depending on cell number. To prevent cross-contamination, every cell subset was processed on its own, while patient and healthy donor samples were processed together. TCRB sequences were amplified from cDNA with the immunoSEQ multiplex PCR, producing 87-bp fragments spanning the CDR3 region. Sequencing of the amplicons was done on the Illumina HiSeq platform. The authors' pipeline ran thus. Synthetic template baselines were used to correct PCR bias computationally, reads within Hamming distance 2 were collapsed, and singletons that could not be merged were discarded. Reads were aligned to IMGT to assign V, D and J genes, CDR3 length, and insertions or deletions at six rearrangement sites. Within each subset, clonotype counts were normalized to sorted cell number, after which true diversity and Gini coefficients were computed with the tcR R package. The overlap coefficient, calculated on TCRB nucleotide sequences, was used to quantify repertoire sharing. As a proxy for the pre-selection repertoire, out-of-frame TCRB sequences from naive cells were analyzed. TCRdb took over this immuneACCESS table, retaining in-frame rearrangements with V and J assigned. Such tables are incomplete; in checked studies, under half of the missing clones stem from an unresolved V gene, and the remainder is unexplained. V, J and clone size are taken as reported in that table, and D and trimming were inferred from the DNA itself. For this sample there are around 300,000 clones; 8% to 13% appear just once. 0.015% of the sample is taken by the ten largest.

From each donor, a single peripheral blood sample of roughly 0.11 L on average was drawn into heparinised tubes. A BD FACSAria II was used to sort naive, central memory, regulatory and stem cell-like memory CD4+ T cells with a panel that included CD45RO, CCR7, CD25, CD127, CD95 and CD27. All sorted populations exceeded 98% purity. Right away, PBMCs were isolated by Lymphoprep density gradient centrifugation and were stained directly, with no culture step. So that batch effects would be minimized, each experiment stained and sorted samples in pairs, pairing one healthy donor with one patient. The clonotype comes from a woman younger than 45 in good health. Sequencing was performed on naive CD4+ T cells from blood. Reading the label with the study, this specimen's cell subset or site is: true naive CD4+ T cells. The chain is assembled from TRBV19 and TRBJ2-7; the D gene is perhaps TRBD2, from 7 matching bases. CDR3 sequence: CASSTGAAGAYEQYF. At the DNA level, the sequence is TGTGCCAGTAGTACGGGGGCCGCGGGGGCCTACGAGCAGTACTTC.